Detailed here is one T cell receptor (beta chain). There was relapse after autologous stem cell transplantation in every patient, and there was variation in brentuximab vedotin exposure. These data come from a study of PD-1 blockade in classical Hodgkin lymphoma. V lost 3 bases to trimming and J lost 7 bases, with 15 bases between them. Germline values: CDR1 MNHNS, CDR2 SASEGT. CDR3 length equals 14 residues. TCRdb keeps only in-frame clones here, not all; method: immunoSEQ multiplex PCR. The sample lists about 85,000 clones; around 90% were seen once. The chain combines TRBV6-1 with TRBJ1-2, with a possible D match to TRBD1 (5 bases). This TCR was recovered from a human donor with classical Hodgkin lymphoma. Sequences were derived from peripheral blood mononuclear cells (PBMCs), sampled before the second cycle of nivolumab. CDR3 coding DNA: TGTGCCAGCAGTGAGCACAGGTTGTTAGGTGGCTACACCTTC. The encoded protein is CASSEHRLLGGYTF.